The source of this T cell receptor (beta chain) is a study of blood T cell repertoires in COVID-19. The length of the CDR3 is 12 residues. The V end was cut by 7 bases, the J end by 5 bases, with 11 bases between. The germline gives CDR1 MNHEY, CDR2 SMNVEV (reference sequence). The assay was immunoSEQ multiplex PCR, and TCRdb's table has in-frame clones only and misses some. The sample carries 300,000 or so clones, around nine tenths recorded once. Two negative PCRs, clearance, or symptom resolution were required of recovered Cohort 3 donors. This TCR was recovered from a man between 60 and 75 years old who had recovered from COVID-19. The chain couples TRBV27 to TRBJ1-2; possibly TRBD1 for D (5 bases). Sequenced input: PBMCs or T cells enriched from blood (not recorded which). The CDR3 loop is CASTGTGYGYTF. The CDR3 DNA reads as TGTGCCAGCACCGGGACTGGTTATGGCTACACCTTC.